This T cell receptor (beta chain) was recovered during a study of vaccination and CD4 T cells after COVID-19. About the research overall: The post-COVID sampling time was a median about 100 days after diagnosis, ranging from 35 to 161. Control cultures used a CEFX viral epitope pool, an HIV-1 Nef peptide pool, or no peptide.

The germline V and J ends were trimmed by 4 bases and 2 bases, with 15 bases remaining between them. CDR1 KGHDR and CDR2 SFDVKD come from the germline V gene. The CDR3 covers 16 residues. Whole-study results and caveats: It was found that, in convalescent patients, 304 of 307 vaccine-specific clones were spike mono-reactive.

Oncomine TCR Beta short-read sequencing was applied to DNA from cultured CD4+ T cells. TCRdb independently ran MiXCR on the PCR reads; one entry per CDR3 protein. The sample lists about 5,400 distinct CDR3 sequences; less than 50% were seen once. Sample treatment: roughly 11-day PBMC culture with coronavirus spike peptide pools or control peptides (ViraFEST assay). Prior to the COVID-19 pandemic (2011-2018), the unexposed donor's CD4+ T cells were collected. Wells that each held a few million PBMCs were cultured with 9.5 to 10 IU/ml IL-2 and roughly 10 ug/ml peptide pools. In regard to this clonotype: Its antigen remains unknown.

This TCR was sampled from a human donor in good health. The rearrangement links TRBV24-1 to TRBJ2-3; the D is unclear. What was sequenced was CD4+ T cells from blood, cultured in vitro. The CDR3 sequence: CATSDAMAVNTDTQYF. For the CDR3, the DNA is TGTGCCACCAGTGACGCAATGGCAGTCAACACAGATACGCAGTATTTT.